The sequence of this TCR beta chain was determined in a study of T cell responses to AZD1222 COVID-19 vaccine listed by TCRdb under 2021. The study in broad terms: A total of approximately 230 trial participants underwent TCR sequencing, of whom about 200 received two doses of AZD1222 and around 26 received two doses of the MenACWY control vaccine. Trial participants were enrolled by age into subgroups of 18-55, 56-69 and 70-plus years, and 148, 28 and 57 TCR-sequenced participants, respectively, were included in these subgroups. Overall study results and their limits: Spike-specific TCR breadth and depth rose significantly after two AZD1222 doses compared with day 0 and with MenACWY recipients. In the small 56-69-year group, the increase in depth fell short of significance, most likely because of low power. The vaccine-associated CD4 TCRs covered the entire spike protein, and the dominant responses fell in regions 160-218 and 743-854. Reportedly, close to half of the unique spike-specific TCRs recognized epitopes lying outside the regions that are mutated in the B.1.351 and B.1.1.7 variants. No day 14 peak-response samples were available, so repertoires were characterized only after the peak T cell response. Only five to seven AZD1222 recipients were SARS-CoV-2 seropositive at baseline, limiting conclusions about previously exposed vaccinees. Participants were mostly white British and included more females than males, and it was suggested by the authors that clonal diversity may have been underestimated.

In the paper's terms, the time point label means: about 28 days (+/-7) after the second vaccine dose. AZD1222 recipients given second doses at about 4 weeks or at about 12 weeks were pooled, since spike-specific TCR depth and breadth were not found to differ between the two schedules. The vaccinee samples were drawn from two UK trials, COV001 and COV002, one of which was a single-blind randomized controlled phase 2/3 trial testing AZD1222 (ChAdOx1 nCoV-19) in healthy adults. For TCRbeta chain sequencing, PBMC samples were collected from trial participants at day 0 and at day 28 after the second dose. Reading from cysteine to phenylalanine, the CDR3 counts 18 amino acids. Only the CDR3 part of the read is kept: 54 bases, read in frame from the first base. CDR1 SGHTA and CDR2 FQGNSA are derived from the germline V gene. From V the trimming removes 3 bases and from J it removes 7 bases, while the gene matches leave 18 bases of the junction unaccounted for.

As to this clone: The specificity of this receptor is unknown. One base away there is no much larger clone; base qualities are not given.

The CDR3 regions of human TCRbeta chains were analyzed by immunosequencing. The study's own analysis went as follows. TCRs in the repertoires were matched against a reference library of SARS-CoV-2-specific TCRs that had been generated with the MIRA antigen-specificity platform. Breadth meant the fraction of unique TCRs that were SARS-CoV-2-associated, whereas depth meant the fraction of total T cells that were SARS-CoV-2-associated. Using the MIRA data, every spike-specific TCR was mapped to the spike region that the TCR reacted to and assigned to either a CD4 or a CD8 class. Log10-transformed breadth and depth values were compared by one-way ANOVA with Sidak's multiple comparisons tests. The source is immuneACCESS, and TCRdb retained only in-frame sequences with V and J called. Part of the clones is not carried over; for the studies checked, unresolved V genes explain less than half of this, and the remainder is unexplained. V, J and clone size derive from that table, while D and trimming were established from the DNA sequence. This sample holds more than 95,000 clones; 75% to 90% were observed only once. 7.1% of the sample comes from the top ten.

Recombination connected TRBV7-2 to TRBJ2-7; a stretch of 10 junction bases matches TRBD2. The specimen was peripheral blood, collected 28 days after the second AZD1222 dose. The sequence derives from an adult who received the AZD1222 COVID-19 vaccine. The CDR3 loop reads CASSLSSSSGRPSWEQYF. The nucleotides are TGTGCCAGCAGCTTGTCTTCCAGTAGCGGGAGGCCAAGTTGGGAGCAGTACTTC.